This T cell receptor beta chain was observed in a study of cytomegalovirus exposure and HLA in healthy donors. The assay was immunoSEQ multiplex PCR, and TCRdb's table has in-frame clones only and misses some. This table holds 150,000 to 200,000 clones, less than 90% found once. The CDR3 has 14 residues. CDR1 is SGHTA and CDR2 is FQGNSA in the germline V gene. V was cut by 1 base and J by 4 bases, with 7 bases left in between. In regard to this clone: The antigen remains unidentified.

The approximately 120-subject validation cohort, separate from the approximately 630-subject first cohort, included the donors. Study observations and caveats: High specificity and sensitivity for cytomegalovirus status were reported for the classifier. Altogether, 150 to 200 TCR beta chains were recorded as cytomegalovirus-associated. In vitro work confirmed that three CMV-associated chains recognize CMV antigens.

Sequencing was done on a sample of PBMCs. This chain links TRBV7-2 with TRBJ2-2, with D hard to call. The receptor comes from a man aged 25-45 years in good health and CMV-seropositive. The CDR3 loop reads CASSLVSSTGELFF. The DNA for the CDR3 is TGTGCCAGCAGCTTAGTGAGTAGCACCGGGGAGCTGTTTTTT.